This TCR beta chain was retrieved from a study of T cells after yellow fever vaccination (dated 2019 in TCRdb). With regard to the full study: The SMART-Seq v4 Ultra Low Input RNA kit was used to prepare libraries from fractions with low cell numbers. To track T-cell clones before and after primary and booster YFV17D yellow fever vaccination, bulk TCR alpha and beta repertoires were sequenced longitudinally. The cohort comprised two healthy male donors, one aged 18 to 29 and one aged 30 to 40 years. Bulk PBMC replicates and cell subsets were isolated from blood drawn at multiple timepoints before and after both primary and secondary immunization.

As regards this clonotype: The antigen it recognizes is unknown. Base qualities are missing; no much larger clone stands one base away.

Per the germline V gene (reference sequence), DFQATT is the CDR1 and SNEGSKA is the CDR2. Its CDR3 holds 19 amino acids, cysteine through phenylalanine. Only the CDR3 DNA stays, 57 bases, in frame from base 1. Trimmed from V: 5 bases; trimmed from J: 8 bases; junction bases lacking a gene match: 21. Synthesis of TCR cDNA relied on 5'RACE template switching, a step that introduced a universal primer site along with unique molecular identifiers. cDNA synthesis was primed from both the TCR alpha and TCR beta constant segments. Library amplification involved two PCR steps, and the second step added sample barcodes and sequencing adapters. Sequencing of the libraries was done on either Illumina HiSeq 2500 (2x100 bp) or NovaSeq (2x150 bp). From the authors' description of their analysis: MIGEC handled demultiplexing of reads and collapsing into UMI consensus sequences, while MiXCR performed V(D)J alignment. Clonotypes responding to the vaccine were identified with edgeR on replicate PBMC samples, with the criteria of FDR below 0.01 and a log2 fold change above 5 up to day 15. Each bulk clonotype received a CD4 or CD8 identity based on whether the sequenced CD4 or CD8 repertoire contained that clonotype at higher abundance. TCRdb reprocessing: public reads trimmed at Q25 with fastp, clones called with MiXCR, in-frame beta chains kept. Rows matching on CDR3 protein sequence are summarized as one entry with the most common DNA and genes. In this record, the V and J calls reflect TCRdb's handling and not the investigators' own analysis. In this sample the table shows 350,000 to 450,000 distinct CDR3 sequences, under 7.5% of which occur a single time. The ten largest make up approximately 16% of the sample.

The treatment or condition tag for this specimen amounts to: live attenuated yellow fever vaccine strain. At every blood-draw timepoint, two biological replicates of bulk PBMCs were collected. A standard Ficoll-Paque protocol was used to isolate PBMCs from peripheral blood. RNA was extracted with TriZol from bulk PBMCs, CD4 and CD8 fractions, and dextramer-positive and dextramer-negative fractions. Overall study results and their limits: A small share of clonotypes occurred in both CD4 and CD8 compartments, likely arising from convergent recombination. FACS-sorted repertoires could contain abundant contaminating clonotypes from the bulk population, so computational filtering was required. Most clones expanded after primary vaccination (about 96% of CD4 and 70% to 90% of CD8) were re-detected after the booster, suggesting that broad memory maintenance occurred. The study included only a couple of donors, which limits how far the findings can be generalized. The secondary T-cell response was found to be weaker but faster than the primary response, with a peak reached on day 5 rather than on day 15.

This receptor was taken from a man aged 30 to 45 who received the YFV17D yellow fever vaccine. The rearranged chain carries TRBV20-1 and TRBJ2-1; TRBD2 aligns with 13 central bases. The sample here was PBMCs, taken 5 days after the yellow fever booster vaccination. The DNA sequence is as follows: TGCAGTGCTCCCGAGGGAGGGACTAGCGGGAACCGAAGACCCCATGAGCAGTTCTTC. Its product reads: CSAPEGGTSGNRRPHEQFF.